The clone carrying this TCR beta chain has a count of ten or more. The data derive from a study of regulatory T cells in long-lasting Graves disease. The time point was: persistent/refractory GD, antithyroid drugs over 5 years with positive TRAb. RNA isolated from PBMCs was used to make the TCR library. Through Arm-PCR of CDR3 regions and iRepertoire HTBI primers, TCR beta libraries were built. A single record per CDR3 protein comes from TCRdb applying MiXCR to the multiplex PCR reads. The sample consists of roughly 300,000 distinct CDR3 sequences, about 18% of them appearing once. The material sequenced was peripheral blood mononuclear cells (PBMCs), taken when the disease was refractory, from a patient treated with antithyroid drugs. This TCR was recovered from a female donor with Graves disease.

CDR3 loop: CASTLGVNVNTEAFF. The DNA of the CDR3 is TGTGCCAGCACCCTGGGAGTTAATGTGAACACTGAAGCTTTCTTT. This sequence joins TRBV12-3 or TRBV12-4 and TRBJ1-1, with D unresolved. V was trimmed by 7 bases and J by 0 bases, leaving 15 bases between them. CDR3 length equals 15 residues.